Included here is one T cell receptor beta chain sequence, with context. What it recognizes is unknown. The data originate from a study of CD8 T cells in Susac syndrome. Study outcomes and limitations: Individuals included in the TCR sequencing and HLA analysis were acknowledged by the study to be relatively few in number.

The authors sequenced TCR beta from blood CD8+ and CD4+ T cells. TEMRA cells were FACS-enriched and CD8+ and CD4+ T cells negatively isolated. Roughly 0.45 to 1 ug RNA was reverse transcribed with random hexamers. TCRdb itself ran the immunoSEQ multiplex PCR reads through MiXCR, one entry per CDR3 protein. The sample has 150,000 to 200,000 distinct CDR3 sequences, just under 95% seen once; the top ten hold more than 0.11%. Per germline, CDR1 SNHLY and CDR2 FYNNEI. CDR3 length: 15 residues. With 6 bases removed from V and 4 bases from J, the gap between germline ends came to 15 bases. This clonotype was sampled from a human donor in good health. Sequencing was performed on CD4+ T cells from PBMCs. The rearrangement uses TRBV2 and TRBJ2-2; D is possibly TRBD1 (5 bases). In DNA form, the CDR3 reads TGTGCCAGCAGGGTTCAGGGTCGGGTCACCGGGGAGCTGTTTTTT. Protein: CASRVQGRVTGELFF.